This T cell receptor beta chain was sequenced in a study of control samples from healthy donors and cancer patients. TCRdb keeps only in-frame clones here, not all; method: immunoSEQ multiplex PCR. Of approximately 230,000 clones in the sample, approximately 80% were seen once. CDR3 size: 13 residues. V gave up 4 bases and J gave up 4 bases, with 8 bases separating them. Germline CDR1 reads WNHNN; CDR2 reads SYGVQD (reference sequence). This clone was seen a few times. Sample: PBMCs. This TCR was sampled from an older woman with lung cancer. The V call is TRBV10-1, the J call TRBJ1-5, with TRBD1 as a possible D gene (6 bases). The CDR3 reads CASSGTVNQPQHF. The CDR3 DNA sequence: TGCGCCAGCAGTGGGACAGTTAATCAGCCCCAGCATTTT.